This passage covers 5 T cell receptor beta chains from one sample sequenced in a study of patients and donors after allogeneic stem cell transplantation. MiXCR was run by TCRdb on the RT-PCR reads, yielding one entry per CDR3 protein. The sample holds 390,000 or so distinct CDR3 sequences, roughly 17% seen once. The sequenced material came from blood, either unsorted or a sorted T cell fraction (not recorded which). These receptors were collected from a human donor who was either an allogeneic HSCT recipient or a stem cell or donor lymphocyte infusion donor (not recorded which). It is not recorded whose cells these are; they may come from a transplant donor.

The chain carries TRBV6-1 and TRBJ1-2; no definite D call. Germline assignment: CDR1 MNHNS and CDR2 SASEGT. The CDR3 loop spans 13 amino acids. Deletions cut 2 bases from V and 4 bases from J, with 8 bases between. CDR3 nucleotide sequence: TGTGCCAGCAGTGAATCACAGAGCTATGGCTACACCTTC. It is translated as CASSESQSYGYTF.

The chain recombines TRBV6-2 or TRBV6-3 with TRBJ2-2, with D possibly being TRBD1 or TRBD2 (5 bases each). The CDR3 is 14 amino acids. Germline V gene sequence: CDR1 MNHEY, CDR2 SVGEGT. Trimming shortened V by 3 bases and J by 4 bases, and 9 bases separated the two germline ends. The CDR3 is CASSYGGSTGELFF. In DNA, the CDR3 is TGTGCCAGCAGTTATGGGGGAAGCACCGGGGAGCTGTTTTTT.

The V and J genes are TRBV6-1 and TRBJ1-2, with 7 bases that match TRBD1. The ends lost 6 bases at V and 4 bases at J; junction bases unmatched: 17. Germline V gives CDR1 MNHNS, CDR2 SASEGT. This CDR3 has 17 residues. Here the CDR3 DNA reads TGTGCCAGCAGCCGTCGGACAGGCGCCCTCTCTAGCTATGGCTACACCTTC. This gives the protein CASSRRTGALSSYGYTF.

The rearrangement uses TRBV7-9 and TRBJ2-2; a possible D gene is TRBD1 (6 bases). V lost 1 base to trimming and J lost 3 bases, with 9 bases between them. The CDR3 loop spans 15 amino acids. Germline assignment: CDR1 SEHNR and CDR2 FQNEAQ (reference sequence). The CDR3: CASSLEWGHTGELFF. The CDR3 DNA reads as TGTGCCAGCAGCTTAGAATGGGGGCACACCGGGGAGCTGTTTTTT. Supplemented by reference TRBV7-9 and TRBJ2-2, the full variable domain reads DTGVSQNPRHKITKRGQNVTFRCDPISEHNRLYWYRQTLGQGPEFLTYFQNEAQLEKSRLLSDRFSAERPKGSFSTLEIQRTEQGDSAMYLCASSLEWGHTGELFFGEGSRLTVL.

This clonotype came up a few times. This rearrangement joins TRBV18 to TRBJ2-2, with 9 nucleotides matching TRBD2. Trimming cost V 0 bases and J 1 base; bases outside gene matches: 0. Germline V CDR1 and CDR2: KGHSH, LQKENI. CDR3 size: 16 residues. CDR3 sequence reads: CASSPPAGGNTGELFF. Written as DNA, the CDR3 is TGTGCCAGCTCACCACCAGCGGGGGGGAACACCGGGGAGCTGTTTTTT.